Following are 25 T cell receptor beta chains from one sample sequenced in a study of identical twins. In TCRdb, the 5' RACE reads were re-called with MiXCR into one record per CDR3 protein. The sample yields 1.5 million to 2 million distinct CDR3 sequences, about 32% seen once. The sample was cord blood. The receptors come from a newborn girl in good health.

This clonotype has at least ten counts. The V call is TRBV4-1, the J call TRBJ2-1; 8 bases are a match to TRBD2. CDR1 MGHRA and CDR2 YSYEKL come from the germline V gene. V lost 1 base to trimming and J lost 5 bases; unmatched junction nucleotides: 4. The CDR3 covers 15 residues. The CDR3 reads CASSQVAGGNNEQFF. CDR3 nucleotide sequence: TGCGCCAGCAGCCAAGTCGCGGGAGGAAACAATGAGCAGTTCTTC.

The rearrangement joins TRBV7-2 to TRBJ2-1, with D hard to call. CDR1 is SGHTA, CDR2 FQGNSA, per germline. The V end was cut by 1 base, the J end by 0 bases, with 10 bases between. This CDR3 region has 16 residues. In DNA form, the CDR3 reads TGTGCCAGCAGCTTAGGGGTGGTCAGCTCCTACAATGAGCAGTTCTTC. The encoded protein is CASSLGVVSSYNEQFF.

This clonotype turned up a few times. This chain joins TRBV20-1 and TRBJ1-1; D unclear. The V end was cut by 0 bases, the J end by 3 bases, with 5 bases between. This CDR3 has 12 amino acids. Germline CDR1 DFQATT, CDR2 SNEGSKA (reference sequence). The DNA of the CDR3 is TGCAGTGCTAGAGAATGGGACACTGAAGCTTTCTTT. Protein: CSAREWDTEAFF.

The J gene is TRBJ2-2, the V gene TRBV20-1; 12 nucleotides align to TRBD2. Germline V CDR1 and CDR2: DFQATT, SNEGSKA (reference sequence). CDR3 length: 14 residues. J gave up 7 bases and V 4 bases, and 4 bases lay outside the gene matches. The CDR3 DNA follows: TGCAGTGCTACTAGCGGGAGGGCCCACGGGGAGCTGTTTTTT. Protein: CSATSGRAHGELFF.

This clonotype has a handful of counts. CDR3: CASSLYFQRGVRTDTQYF. In DNA form, the CDR3 reads TGTGCCAGCAGCTTATATTTCCAGCGGGGGGTCCGCACAGATACGCAGTATTTT. The V and J genes are TRBV13 and TRBJ2-3; 9 positions match TRBD2. The junction had 10 bases not matched to a gene; V was cut back by 2 bases and J by 1 base. This CDR3 contains 18 residues. Germline values: CDR1 PRHDT, CDR2 FYEKMQ (reference sequence).

Only a few counts were recorded for this clonotype. The chain joins TRBV13 to TRBJ2-1, with 12 bases fitting TRBD2. V dropped 11 bases and J dropped 8; count of bases not matched to a gene: 7. The CDR3 contains 13 residues. Germline V CDR1 and CDR2: PRHDT, FYEKMQ (reference sequence). The CDR3: CAHRGLAGYEQFF. The CDR3 nucleotides read TGTGCCCACCGAGGACTAGCGGGATATGAGCAGTTCTTC.

This rearrangement joins TRBV10-3 to TRBJ2-3; a weak D match, TRBD1 (6 bases). Germline V gene lookup returns CDR1 ENHRY and CDR2 SYGVKD. With 4 bases removed from V and 0 bases from J, the gap between germline ends came to 14 bases. CDR3 length: 16 amino acids. The CDR3 region has the DNA TGTGCCATCAGTGGGCCGACAGGCCCTAGCACAGATACGCAGTATTTT. It is translated as CAISGPTGPSTDTQYF.

Only a few counts were recorded for this clonotype. The rearrangement uses TRBV29-1 and TRBJ1-2; D is possibly TRBD1 (6 bases). Trimming took off 0 bases at V and 4 bases at J, with 12 bases between the two ends. Germline V CDR1 and CDR2: SQVTM, ANQGSEA. The CDR3 is made up of 14 amino acids. In DNA form, the CDR3 reads TGCAGCGTTGAAGATCCAGGGGCGGGCTATGGCTACACCTTC. As protein: CSVEDPGAGYGYTF.

The V gene is TRBV5-1, the J gene TRBJ2-4; weak D call: TRBD2 (5 bases). CDR3 length: 17 residues. CDR1 and CDR2 (germline): SGHRS, YFSETQ. The V gene lost 3 bases and the J gene lost 1 base, with 17 bases spanning the gap. The DNA of the CDR3 is TGCGCCAGCAGCTCGGGGATCGAGTTCGGCGCCAAAAACATTCAGTACTTC. Translation: CASSSGIEFGAKNIQYF.

The genes are TRBV29-1 and TRBJ2-4; 12 positions agree with TRBD2. The germline CDR1 and CDR2 sequences are SQVTM and ANQGSEA. The junction had 6 bases not matched to a gene; V was cut back by 6 bases and J by 0 bases. This CDR3 has 16 amino acids. The CDR3, as DNA: TGCAGCGTCTCAGGACTAGCGGGGCTAGCCAAAAACATTCAGTACTTC. Translated: CSVSGLAGLAKNIQYF.

The chain carries TRBV12-3 or TRBV12-4 and TRBJ2-3, with D unclear. V dropped 6 bases and J dropped 4 bases, with 11 bases sitting between them. This CDR3 has 13 amino acids. In DNA, the CDR3 is TGTGCCAGCAGCCCGATGGGGTCAGATACGCAGTATTTT. Residues: CASSPMGSDTQYF.

The chain employs TRBV28 and TRBJ1-6; D is undetermined. Germline V gene lookup returns CDR1 MDHEN and CDR2 SYDVKM. The germline V and J ends were trimmed by 2 bases and 3 bases, with 2 bases remaining between them. The CDR3 sequence is 13 residues long. In DNA form, the CDR3 reads TGTGCCAGCAGTTTAATCTATAATTCACCCCTCCACTTT. It specifies CASSLIYNSPLHF.

The chain recombines TRBV19 with TRBJ1-5; possible D gene TRBD1, 5 bases. Deletions cut 5 bases from V and 7 bases from J, with 18 bases between. Germline V lookup: CDR1 LNHDA, CDR2 SQIVND (reference sequence). The CDR3 totals 15 residues. This CDR3 reads CASSRGRANNQPQHF. CDR3 in DNA: TGTGCCAGTAGTCGAGGCAGGGCCAACAACCAGCCCCAGCATTTT.

The chain recombines TRBV10-3 with TRBJ2-1, with D tentatively TRBD2 (6 bases). V was cut by 10 bases and J by 5 bases, with 15 bases left in between. Germline V gives CDR1 ENHRY, CDR2 SYGVKD. The CDR3 consists of 13 residues. The CDR3 here is CANRDWKHNEQFF. In DNA form, the CDR3 reads TGTGCCAACCGGGACTGGAAACACAATGAGCAGTTCTTC.

This clonotype was counted only a few times. The chain links TRBV9 to TRBJ1-2, with 7 bases that match TRBD1. In germline, CDR1 is SGDLS, CDR2 YYNGEE. Trimming removed 0 bases from V and 8 bases from J; junction bases left unmatched: 7. There are 14 residues in the CDR3. Here the CDR3 reads CASSVARETGGYTF. DNA of the CDR3: TGTGCCAGCAGCGTAGCTAGGGAGACAGGGGGCTACACCTTC.

This clonotype was seen a handful of times. The chain recombines TRBV4-2 with TRBJ2-1, with TRBD2 matching 10 bases. The ends lost 2 bases at V and 6 bases at J; junction bases unmatched: 4. Germline V lookup: CDR1 LGHNA, CDR2 YNFKEQ. The CDR3 covers 15 residues. The chain's CDR3 is CASSQRTSGTNEQFF. The CDR3, as DNA: TGTGCCAGCAGCCAAAGAACTAGCGGGACCAATGAGCAGTTCTTC.

CDR3 amino acids: CASSSPDNYNEQYF. CDR3 nucleotide sequence: TGTGCCAGCAGTAGCCCGGACAACTACAATGAGCAGTACTTC. The rearrangement links TRBV28 to TRBJ2-1; D is possibly TRBD1 (5 bases). The J call may be in error: the DNA end matches TRBJ2-7 better. Germline CDR1 reads MDHEN; CDR2 reads SYDVKM. The CDR3 runs to 14 residues.

Of note for this clonotype: A much larger clonotype is one base distant, so this may be a read error. The rearrangement joins TRBV10-3 to TRBJ2-1, with a possible D match to TRBD1 (6 bases). The CDR3 has 14 amino acids. Looked up from germline, CDR1 is ENHRY and CDR2 is SYGVKD. V lost 2 bases and J 8 bases, leaving 13 bases between the germline ends. In DNA, the CDR3 is TGTGCCATCAGTGAGCTGGAACAGGGCGATGAGCAGTTCTTC. Translating it yields CAISELEQGDEQFF.

The chain couples TRBV30 to TRBJ1-2; D gene ambiguous. Germline loops: CDR1 GTSNPN, CDR2 SVGIG (reference sequence). V lost 4 bases, J lost 7 bases, and 13 bases lay in between. The CDR3 covers 12 residues. The CDR3 nucleotides read TGTGCCTGGACCCTAGGCGTGTCTGGCTACACCTTC. Its translation: CAWTLGVSGYTF.

There are many counts of this clonotype. V gene TRBV5-1 combines with J gene TRBJ1-1; 7 bases align to TRBD1. V lost 2 bases and J lost 3; bases outside the gene matches: 1. CDR3 length equals 13 residues. Germline lookup yields CDR1 SGHRS and CDR2 YFSETQ. CDR3 nucleotides: TGCGCCAGCAGCTTCACAGGGGACACTGAAGCTTTCTTT. This sequence encodes CASSFTGDTEAFF.

The J gene is TRBJ2-7, the V gene TRBV7-2, with 9 bases that match TRBD2. This CDR3 is built from 16 residues. V gave up 1 base and J gave up 3 bases; unmatched junction bases: 7. Looked up from germline, CDR1 is SGHTA and CDR2 is FQGNSA. The CDR3 region is CASSLVAGGSFYEQYF. DNA for the CDR3: TGTGCCAGCAGCTTAGTTGCGGGAGGGAGCTTCTACGAGCAGTACTTC.

The sample holds many counts of this clonotype. The V and J genes are TRBV3-1 and TRBJ2-1, with D possibly matching TRBD1 (5 bases). This CDR3 has 12 residues. Germline CDR1 is LGHDT and CDR2 is YNNKEL (reference sequence). V was clipped by 2 bases and J by 8 bases, with 7 bases between them. Here the CDR3 reads CASSQRGDEQFF. The CDR3 nucleotides are TGTGCCAGCAGCCAAAGGGGTGATGAGCAGTTCTTC.

The genes are TRBV6-6 and TRBJ1-1; the D is unclear. Trimming took off 6 bases at V and 4 bases at J, with 6 bases between the two ends. This CDR3 is 11 amino acids long. The germline V gene encodes CDR1 MNHNY and CDR2 SVGAGI (reference sequence). CDR3 region: CASRAGTEAFF. In nucleotides, the CDR3 is TGTGCCAGCAGGGCGGGCACTGAAGCTTTCTTT.

V gene TRBV25-1 combines with J gene TRBJ2-7, with D possibly TRBD1 on 6 matching bases. The CDR3 is made up of 15 amino acids. Germline-derived CDR1 and CDR2 are MGHDK and SYGVNS. The V end lost 4 bases, the J end lost 2 bases, and 15 bases lay between the germline ends. As DNA, the CDR3 is TGTGCCAGCAGTGCTCAGGGGACACCAGCCTACGAGCAGTACTTC. It yields the protein CASSAQGTPAYEQYF.

The chain is built from TRBV4-1 and TRBJ2-3; 9 bases are a match to TRBD2. With V trimmed by 7 bases and J by 5 bases, 16 bases remained unmatched. The CDR3 is 17 residues long. Germline CDR1 is MGHRA and CDR2 is YSYEKL. The CDR3 DNA is TGCGCCAGCAACCGAGACCTAATAGCGGGAGTCCTAGATACGCAGTATTTT. The encoded protein is CASNRDLIAGVLDTQYF.